This entry describes one TCR beta chain. No antigen is known for it. These data are taken from a study of radiotherapy plus CTLA-4 blockade in lung cancer. Whole-study findings and limits: Radiotherapy plus ipilimumab was followed by expansion in blood of tumor-derived TCR clones.

Measured with immunoSEQ multiplex PCR; TCRdb has only the in-frame clones, and not every one. The sample yields roughly 110,000 clones, approximately 87% seen once. Trimming pared 8 bases from V and 1 base from J, leaving 10 bases between. This CDR3 comprises 13 residues. The germline V gene has CDR1 MGHDK and CDR2 SYGVNS. Sequenced here: peripheral blood, sampled from a patient treated with radiotherapy plus ipilimumab. The rearrangement uses TRBV25-1 and TRBJ2-3; the D is unclear. The TCR sequence derives from a human donor with non-small cell lung cancer that progressed on radiotherapy plus ipilimumab. Some clones in this sample may be carry-over from other donors' samples. The CDR3 DNA follows: TGTGCCAGCGCAACGGCCGGCACAGATACGCAGTATTTT. This sequence encodes CASATAGTDTQYF.